These 25 T cell receptor beta chains originate from one sample sequenced in a study of T cell changes during pregnancy in multiple sclerosis. Clones were sequenced by immunoSEQ multiplex PCR, and TCRdb holds only the in-frame ones, with some missing. The table shows 84,000 or so clones, with 94% occurring only once. Sequenced material: peripheral blood, taken in the third trimester of pregnancy. The receptors shown here come from a female donor with multiple sclerosis, enrolled in a pregnancy study.

The chain couples TRBV10-3 to TRBJ2-3, with TRBD2 identical over 7 bases. The CDR3 totals 15 residues. From germline, CDR1 is ENHRY and CDR2 SYGVKD. Trimming took 2 bases from V and 2 from J; bases not matched to a gene: 4. DNA for the CDR3: TGTGCCATCAGTGAGGGGGGGGGACTCACAGATACGCAGTATTTT. Protein product: CAISEGGGLTDTQYF.

The chain links TRBV9 to TRBJ1-6, with a tentative D call TRBD1 (5 bases). V was cut by 0 bases and J by 10 bases, with 14 bases left in between. Germline CDR1 reads SGDLS; CDR2 reads YYNGEE. The CDR3 consists of 15 residues. CDR3: CASSVAELGGSPLHF. The CDR3 bases are TGTGCCAGCAGCGTAGCTGAGCTTGGGGGGTCACCCCTCCACTTT.

The chain couples TRBV9 to TRBJ1-1; D not certain. Germline V gene lookup returns CDR1 SGDLS and CDR2 YYNGEE. This CDR3 comprises 14 residues. The germline V and J ends were trimmed by 0 bases and 1 base, with 7 bases remaining between them. The chain's CDR3 is CASSVGRGNTEAFF. CDR3 coding DNA: TGTGCCAGCAGCGTAGGACGGGGGAACACTGAAGCTTTCTTT.

The chain combines TRBV19 with TRBJ1-1, with a weak D call TRBD1 (6 bases). The length of the CDR3 is 10 residues. V dropped 10 bases and J dropped 7 bases, with 10 bases sitting between them. The germline V gene encodes CDR1 LNHDA and CDR2 SQIVND (reference sequence). The CDR3 bases are TGTGCCACGGGACAATATGAAGCTTTCTTT. Translation: CATGQYEAFF. The full variable domain, its missing parts supplied by reference TRBV19 and TRBJ1-1, is DGGITQSPKYLFRKEGQNVTLSCEQNLNHDAMYWYRQDPGQGLRLIYYSQIVNDFQKGDIAEGYSVSREKKESFPLTVTSAQKNPTAFYLCATGQYEAFFGQGTRLTVV.

In DNA form, the CDR3 reads TGTGCCACCACGGTGCGGGGCCTCTCAGATACGCAGTATTTT. Protein product: CATTVRGLSDTQYF. The V gene is TRBV27, the J gene TRBJ2-3; tentative D call: TRBD2 (6 bases). The germline V gene has CDR1 MNHEY and CDR2 SMNVEV (reference sequence). The V end was cut by 10 bases, the J end by 4 bases, with 18 bases between. There are 14 residues in the CDR3.

The chain employs TRBV5-6 and TRBJ2-3; 9 bases match TRBD2. The V gene's germline CDR1 is SGHDT and CDR2 YYEEEE. V shed 9 bases, J shed 2 bases, and the junction held 22 bases outside the gene matches. The CDR3 totals 19 residues. CDR3 in amino acids: CATRIWRGGLRTSTDTQYF. The CDR3 nucleotides are TGTGCCACCCGCATATGGCGGGGGGGCCTCCGAACCTCCACAGATACGCAGTATTTT.

The V and J genes are TRBV20-1 and TRBJ1-4; D possibly corresponds to TRBD1 (5 bases). This CDR3 is built from 11 residues. Per germline, CDR1 DFQATT and CDR2 SNEGSKA (reference sequence). The CDR3 region has the DNA TGCACGGCCCCAAAGGGGGAAAAACTGTTTTTT. This sequence encodes CTAPKGEKLFF.

This clone was counted once. This chain uses TRBV6-5 with TRBJ2-7, with TRBD1 matching over 9 bases. CDR1 is MNHEY and CDR2 is SVGAGI in the germline V gene. The CDR3 covers 13 residues. The trim removed 7 bases at V and 4 bases at J, leaving 5 bases unmatched. In DNA, the CDR3 is TGTGCCAGCACCCAGACAGGGGGTTACGAGCAGTACTTC. As protein: CASTQTGGYEQYF.

DNA of the CDR3: TGCGCCAGCAGCCATACCGGGGGGGAGACCCAGTACTTC. This gives the protein CASSHTGGETQYF. The gene calls are TRBV4-1 and TRBJ2-5; 7 nucleotides align to TRBD2. The length of the CDR3 is 13 residues. V lost 3 bases, J lost 5 bases, and 3 bases stayed unmatched. In germline, CDR1 is MGHRA, CDR2 YSYEKL.

This clone was seen only a few times. V and J are TRBV2 and TRBJ2-7; 7 positions agree with TRBD2. The trim removed 2 bases at V and 5 bases at J, leaving 6 bases unmatched. The germline V gene has CDR1 SNHLY and CDR2 FYNNEI. The CDR3 runs 14 residues. DNA for the CDR3: TGTGCCAGCAGTGAACGCGGGGGAGCCGACGAGCAGTACTTC. As protein: CASSERGGADEQYF.

The chain carries TRBV11-2 and TRBJ1-1; no definite D call. V was trimmed by 0 bases and J by 8 bases, leaving 13 bases between them. CDR3 length equals 14 residues. The germline V gene encodes CDR1 SGHAT and CDR2 FQNNGV. The DNA of the CDR3 is TGTGCCAGCAGCTTAGACTCCGTCGGGTACGAAGCTTTCTTT. Protein sequence: CASSLDSVGYEAFF.

The rearrangement links TRBV11-3 to TRBJ2-3, with TRBD2 matching over 12 bases. CDR1 and CDR2 (germline): SGHNT, YENEEA. V trimming: 3 bases; J trimming: 3 bases; junction bases outside the gene matches: 1. The CDR3 covers 15 residues. The CDR3 reads CASSFGLAGTDTQYF. In DNA, the CDR3 is TGTGCCAGCAGCTTCGGACTAGCGGGGACAGATACGCAGTATTTT.

This chain joins TRBV9 and TRBJ2-1, with TRBD1 matching 11 bases. The junction had 6 bases not matched to a gene; V was cut back by 3 bases and J by 7 bases. CDR3 size: 15 residues. The V gene's germline CDR1 is SGDLS and CDR2 YYNGEE. This CDR3 reads CASSEGQGAWNEQFF. The DNA of the CDR3 is TGTGCCAGCAGCGAAGGACAGGGGGCTTGGAATGAGCAGTTCTTC.

This clone was counted once. This chain links TRBV18 with TRBJ1-1, with D perhaps TRBD1 (6 bases). Per germline, CDR1 KGHSH and CDR2 LQKENI. This CDR3 comprises 15 residues. The V gene lost 5 bases and the J gene lost 1 base, with 14 bases spanning the gap. The CDR3 loop reads CASSFQTGQNTEAFF. DNA for the CDR3: TGTGCCAGCTCATTTCAGACAGGCCAGAACACTGAAGCTTTCTTT.

This chain joins TRBV30 and TRBJ2-3; D not resolved. The V and J ends lost 2 bases and 2 bases respectively, with 8 bases between them. The germline gives CDR1 GTSNPN, CDR2 SVGIG (reference sequence). The CDR3 is made up of 13 amino acids. DNA for the CDR3: TGTGCCTGGAGTTATGAGTCCACAGATACGCAGTATTTT. Amino acids: CAWSYESTDTQYF.

The chain recombines TRBV16 with TRBJ1-1; D perhaps matches TRBD1 (5 bases). The CDR3 has 15 amino acids. The germline gives CDR1 KGHSY, CDR2 FQNENV. V lost 1 base and J lost 0, with 9 bases in between. CDR3 sequence reads: CASSQYPGMNTEAFF. DNA of the CDR3: TGTGCCAGCAGCCAATATCCAGGGATGAACACTGAAGCTTTCTTT.

The chain combines TRBV6-4 with TRBJ2-3; D perhaps matches TRBD1 (5 bases). The CDR3 is made up of 14 amino acids. Trimming removed 2 bases at V and 0 bases at J, with 6 bases between. The germline V gene encodes CDR1 MRHNA and CDR2 SNTAGT. The CDR3, as DNA: TGTGCCAGCAGTGACAGGGGAAGCACAGATACGCAGTATTTT. Translated, it gives CASSDRGSTDTQYF.

The V call is TRBV7-8, the J call TRBJ2-7, with 10 bases aligning to TRBD2. The V and J ends lost 3 bases and 2 bases, in that order; junction bases with no gene match: 4. Germline V gene lookup returns CDR1 SGHVS and CDR2 FQNEAQ. This CDR3 spans 15 amino acids. CDR3 sequence: CASSFAGLAAYEQYF. The CDR3 DNA follows: TGTGCCAGCAGCTTCGCTGGACTAGCGGCCTACGAGCAGTACTTC.

As to this clone: This specimen includes other DNA sequences encoding the same CDR3. The V and J genes are TRBV27 and TRBJ2-7, with a tentative D call TRBD1 (5 bases). The V end was cut by 2 bases, the J end by 2 bases, with 7 bases between. The CDR3 length is 13 residues. Germline V CDR1 and CDR2: MNHEY, SMNVEV (reference sequence). For the CDR3, the DNA is TGTGCCAGCAGTTTAGGACAAACCTACGAGCAGTACTTC. Its translation is CASSLGQTYEQYF.

The CDR3 DNA is TGTGCCAGCAGCCCCCACCTAGCGGGCCGGTACGAGCAGTACTTC. This encodes CASSPHLAGRYEQYF. This chain connects TRBV9 to TRBJ2-7; 8 nucleotides align to TRBD2. The CDR3 length is 15 residues. Germline V gene lookup returns CDR1 SGDLS and CDR2 YYNGEE. V shed 4 bases, J shed 4 bases, and the junction held 10 bases outside the gene matches.

The J gene is TRBJ2-7, the V gene TRBV13; perhaps TRBD2 as D (5 bases). Per germline, CDR1 PRHDT and CDR2 FYEKMQ (reference sequence). The CDR3 contains 13 residues. Trimming shortened V by 0 bases and J by 5 bases, and 8 bases separated the two germline ends. In DNA form, the CDR3 reads TGTGCCAGCAGCTTAGGCGAGAGGGACGAGCAGTACTTC. It specifies CASSLGERDEQYF. Supplemented by reference TRBV13 and TRBJ2-7, the full variable domain reads AAGVIQSPRHLIKEKRETATLKCYPIPRHDTVYWYQQGPGQDPQFLISFYEKMQSDKGSIPDRFSAQQFSDYHSELNMSSLELGDSALYFCASSLGERDEQYFGPGTRLTVT.

The chain joins TRBV5-5 to TRBJ2-1; maybe TRBD2 (6 bases). Germline V gene data show CDR1 as SGHKS and CDR2 as YYEKEE (reference sequence). The CDR3 length is 15 residues. The V and J ends lost 4 bases and 3 bases respectively, with 14 bases between them. CDR3 sequence reads: CASSPEGPSYNEQFF. The DNA for the CDR3 is TGTGCCAGCAGCCCGGAGGGGCCGAGCTACAATGAGCAGTTCTTC.

This chain links TRBV29-1 with TRBJ1-2; D unclear. CDR1 is SQVTM, CDR2 ANQGSEA, per germline. The CDR3 covers 11 residues. V gave up 3 bases and J gave up 8 bases, with 10 bases separating them. The CDR3 reads CSVDSGEGYTF. The CDR3 nucleotides read TGCAGCGTTGATTCCGGGGAAGGCTACACCTTC.

This clone was counted once. CDR3 protein: CASSVGADTQYF. CDR3 coding DNA: TGTGCCAGTAGTGTGGGGGCGGATACGCAGTATTTT. This sequence joins TRBV19 and TRBJ2-3, with D maybe TRBD1 (6 bases). The CDR3 has 12 residues. CDR1 and CDR2 from the germline V gene are LNHDA and SQIVND (reference sequence). Trimming stripped 5 bases from V and 6 bases from J, with 9 bases between.

The V gene is TRBV7-2, the J gene TRBJ1-3; D call uncertain. This CDR3 has 15 residues. Per the germline V gene, CDR1 is SGHTA and CDR2 is FQGNSA. V lost 3 bases, J lost 0 bases, and 9 bases lay in between. In DNA form, the CDR3 reads TGTGCCAGCAGCTTGGACTTTACCTCTGGAAACACCATATATTTT. Encoded protein: CASSLDFTSGNTIYF. Using reference TRBV7-2 and TRBJ1-3 for the parts outside the CDR3, the full variable domain is GAGVSQSPSNKVTEKGKDVELRCDPISGHTALYWYRQSLGQGLEFLIYFQGNSAPDKSGLPSDRFSAERTGGSVSTLTIQRTQQEDSAVYLCASSLDFTSGNTIYFGEGSWLTVV.